The entry below gives a single T cell receptor (beta chain) sequence along with its context. The data were obtained in a study of blood T cells in healthy people across ages. Across the whole study: Using template switching, researchers captured about one barcoded beta molecule for each two T cells.

The second PCR ran roughly 6 to 11 cycles with a sample-barcoded 5' primer and J-beta primers. Each CDR3 protein gets one entry after TCRdb re-called the 5' RACE reads with MiXCR. The sample holds around 2 million distinct CDR3 sequences, about two fifths seen once. The CDR3 spans 16 residues. In germline, CDR1 is LGHNA, CDR2 YSLEER. Trimming took off 1 base at V and 4 bases at J, with 13 bases between the two ends. Sequencing input: blood. The V call is TRBV4-3, the J call TRBJ2-2; D remains ambiguous. This TCR came from a human donor in good health. The CDR3, as DNA: TGCGCCAGCAGCCAAGGGACCAATCGAGGCACCGGGGAGCTGTTTTTT. Translated, it gives CASSQGTNRGTGELFF.